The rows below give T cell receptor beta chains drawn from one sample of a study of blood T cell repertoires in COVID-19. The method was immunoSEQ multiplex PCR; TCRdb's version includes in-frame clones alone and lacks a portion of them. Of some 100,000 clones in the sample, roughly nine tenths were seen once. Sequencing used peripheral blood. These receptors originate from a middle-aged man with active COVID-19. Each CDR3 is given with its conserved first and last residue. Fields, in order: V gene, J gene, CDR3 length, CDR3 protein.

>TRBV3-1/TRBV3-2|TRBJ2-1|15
CASSQDGTGYNEQFF
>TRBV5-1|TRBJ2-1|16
CASSLGGSGTYNEQFF
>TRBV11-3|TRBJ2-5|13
CASSRGTQETQYF
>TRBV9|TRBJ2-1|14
CASSRLAGGSEQFF
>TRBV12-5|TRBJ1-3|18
CASGTAGRGILSGNTIYF
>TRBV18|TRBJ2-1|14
CASSPTGHKNEQFF
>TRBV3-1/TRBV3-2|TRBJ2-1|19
CASSQDGGASSRAYNEQFF
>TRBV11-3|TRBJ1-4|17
CASSLRRGAGTNEKLFF
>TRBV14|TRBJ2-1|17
CASSQPPGLGIMNEQFF
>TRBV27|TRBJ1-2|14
CASSFRTPNYGYTF
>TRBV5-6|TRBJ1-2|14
CASSTLTGVEGYTF
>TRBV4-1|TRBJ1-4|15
CASSQVSGRTEKLFF
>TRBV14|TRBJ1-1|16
CASSQWTGGANTEAFF
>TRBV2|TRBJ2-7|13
CASSLTGSYEQYF
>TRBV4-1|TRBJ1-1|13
CASRRGEGTEAFF
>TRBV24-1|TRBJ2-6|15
CATSPGGSGANVLTF
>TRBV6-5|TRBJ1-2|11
CASRVLDGYTF
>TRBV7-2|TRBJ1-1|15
CASSLRGTGVIEAFF
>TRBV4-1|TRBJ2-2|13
CASSQESYGELFF
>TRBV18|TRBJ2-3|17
CASSPDRLAGSTDTQYF
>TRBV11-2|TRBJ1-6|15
CASSLGEGFRSPLHF
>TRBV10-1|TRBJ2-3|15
CASSEAGTSTDTQYF
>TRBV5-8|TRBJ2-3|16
CASSLVVGQGPDTQYF
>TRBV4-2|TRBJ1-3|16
CASSQEVGSSGNTIYF
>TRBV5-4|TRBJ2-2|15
CASSSAGAITGELFF
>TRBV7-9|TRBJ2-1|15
CASSFPLAGVAEQFF
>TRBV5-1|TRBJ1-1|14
CASSLSAVNTEAFF
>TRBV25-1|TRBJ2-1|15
CASSELAGGGRGQFF
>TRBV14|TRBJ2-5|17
CASSHPGGLAGEETQYF
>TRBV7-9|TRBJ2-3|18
CASSLFRAGAIRTDTQYF
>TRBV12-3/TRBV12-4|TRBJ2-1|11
CGTVTDNEQFF
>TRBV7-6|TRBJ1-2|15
CASSARDRDNYGYTF
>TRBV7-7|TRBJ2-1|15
CASSRGQGDYNEQFF
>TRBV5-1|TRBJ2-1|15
CASSLDRSSYNEQFF
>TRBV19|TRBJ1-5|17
CASSTRDRGNSNQPQHF
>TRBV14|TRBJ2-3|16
CASSQVGGSSTDTQYF
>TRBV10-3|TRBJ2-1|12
CATADRDNEQFF
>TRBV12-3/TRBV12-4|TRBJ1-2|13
CASTSTGNYGYTF
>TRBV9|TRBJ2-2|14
CASSTRTGTGELFF
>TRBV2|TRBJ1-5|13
CASSGQGRQPQHF
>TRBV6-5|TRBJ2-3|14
CASSTGLAARTQYF
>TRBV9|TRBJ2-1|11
CASSANNEQFF
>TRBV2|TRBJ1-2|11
CASRPGTGRNF
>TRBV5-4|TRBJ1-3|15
CASSSRQGAGNTIYF
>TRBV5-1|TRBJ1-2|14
CASSLVGGDYGYTF
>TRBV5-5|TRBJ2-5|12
CASSLESETQYF
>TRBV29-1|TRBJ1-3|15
CSVVFTGLLGNTIYF
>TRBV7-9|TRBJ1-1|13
CASSATMNTEAFF
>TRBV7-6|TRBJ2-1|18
CASSRTPPRGGRNNEQFF
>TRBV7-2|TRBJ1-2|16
CASSLERSAPGFGYTF
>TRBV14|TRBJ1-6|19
CASSQGTGALELYNSPLHF
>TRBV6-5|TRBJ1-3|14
CASSRGTSGNTIYF